This entry features one T cell receptor beta chain sequence. Its antigen is undetermined. The source of the sample is a study of cytomegalovirus exposure and HLA in healthy donors. Study outcomes and limitations: Altogether, 160 or so TCR beta chains were recorded as cytomegalovirus-associated. Specific recognition of CMV antigens was confirmed in vitro for a few chains (all CMV-associated). The classifier reportedly diagnosed cytomegalovirus status with high specificity and sensitivity.

Assay: immunoSEQ multiplex PCR; the TCRdb copy retains only in-frame clones and omits some. The sample holds about 220,000 clones; roughly 83% are singletons and the top ten take more than 12%. The sample consisted of PBMCs. The TCR comes from a woman between 25 and 40 years old in good health and CMV-seropositive.

The CDR3 spells CAWRGRQAATNEKLFF. The DNA for the CDR3 is TGTGCCTGGAGAGGCCGACAGGCAGCAACTAATGAAAAACTGTTTTTT. The chain recombines TRBV30 with TRBJ1-4; D might be TRBD1 (6 bases). Germline V gene sequence: CDR1 GTSNPN, CDR2 SVGIG (reference sequence). Trimming removed 3 bases at V and 0 bases at J, with 14 bases between. The CDR3 is 16 amino acids. The full variable domain, in which reference TRBV30 and TRBJ1-4 provide the parts outside the CDR3, is SQTIHQWPATLVQPVGSPLSLECTVEGTSNPNLYWYRQAAGRGLQLLFYSVGIGQISSEVPQNLSASRPQDRQFILSSKKLLLSDSGFYLCAWRGRQAATNEKLFFGSGTQLSVL.